One and the same sample provided the 14 T cell receptor beta chains below, sequenced in a study of blood T cell repertoires in COVID-19. Measured with immunoSEQ multiplex PCR; TCRdb has only the in-frame clones, and not every one. Of about 270,000 clones in the sample, approximately 81% were seen once. Sequences were obtained from peripheral blood. These receptors came from a woman aged 55-69 years with active or convalescent COVID-19.

The V and J genes are TRBV10-2 and TRBJ2-7, with 11 bases fitting TRBD1. The CDR3 is made up of 19 amino acids. V lost 6 bases to trimming and J lost 2 bases; unmatched junction nucleotides: 18. CDR1 is WSHSY, CDR2 SAAADI, per germline. CDR3: CASRPSPGQGVAGAYEQYF. DNA for the CDR3: TGCGCCAGCAGGCCTTCTCCGGGACAGGGGGTCGCGGGCGCCTACGAGCAGTACTTC.

V is TRBV6-6 and J is TRBJ2-3; TRBD1 is a possible D gene (6 bases). The V and J ends lost 5 bases and 9 bases respectively, with 18 bases between them. The germline CDR1 and CDR2 sequences are MNHNY and SVGAGI (reference sequence). The CDR3 is made up of 14 amino acids. The CDR3 sequence: CASSPGARGVTQYF. In DNA, the CDR3 is TGTGCCAGCAGTCCCGGGGCCAGGGGAGTGACGCAGTATTTT.

The V gene is TRBV7-8, the J gene TRBJ1-5; D is uncertain. V gave up 5 bases and J gave up 2 bases, with 16 bases separating them. The CDR3 is 16 amino acids. The V gene's germline CDR1 is SGHVS and CDR2 FQNEAQ. CDR3 sequence: CASSGPWMAGNQPQHF. The CDR3 DNA sequence: TGTGCCAGCAGCGGGCCTTGGATGGCAGGCAATCAGCCCCAGCATTTT.

The rearrangement links TRBV18 to TRBJ2-4; a weak D match, TRBD2 (5 bases). This CDR3 is built from 17 residues. Germline loops: CDR1 KGHSH, CDR2 LQKENI. Trimming took off 3 bases at V and 0 bases at J, with 15 bases between the two ends. The CDR3 nucleotides are TGTGCCAGCTCACCCCTCGCGGGTGGCCAAGCCAAAAACATTCAGTACTTC. Its translation: CASSPLAGGQAKNIQYF.

The J gene is TRBJ1-3, the V gene TRBV5-6; no clear D gene. With 2 bases removed from V and 9 bases from J, the gap between germline ends came to 6 bases. Per the germline V gene, CDR1 is SGHDT and CDR2 is YYEEEE. The CDR3 contains 11 residues. The CDR3 protein is CASSLGGTIYF. DNA of the CDR3: TGTGCCAGCAGCTTAGGAGGCACCATATATTTT.

This sequence joins TRBV7-2 and TRBJ2-1, with D perhaps TRBD2 (7 bases). The germline V gene encodes CDR1 SGHTA and CDR2 FQGNSA. This CDR3 has 15 amino acids. Trimming left V 0 bases short and J 8 bases short, with 14 bases between. The CDR3 loop is CASSLAGGPVDEQFF. The CDR3 DNA is TGTGCCAGCAGCTTAGCGGGGGGGCCCGTGGATGAGCAGTTCTTC.

The chain couples TRBV27 to TRBJ2-1, with a possible D match to TRBD1 (5 bases). Between the trimmed V and J ends, which lost 6 bases and 4 bases, there was a span of 13 bases. The CDR3 is made up of 14 amino acids. Germline CDR1 reads MNHEY; CDR2 reads SMNVEV (reference sequence). CDR3 sequence reads: CASSRTQGYNEQFF. The CDR3 nucleotides read TGTGCCAGCAGCCGAACCCAGGGATACAATGAGCAGTTCTTC.

This chain connects TRBV4-3 to TRBJ1-4, with no clear D. The V end lost 4 bases, the J end lost 4 bases, and 16 bases lay between the germline ends. The germline gives CDR1 LGHNA, CDR2 YSLEER. There are 16 residues in the CDR3. CDR3 residues: CASSLTGRLYNEKLFF. CDR3 DNA sequence: TGCGCCAGCAGCCTCACCGGGAGGCTTTATAATGAAAAACTGTTTTTT.

The chain couples TRBV7-9 to TRBJ1-1; 7 bases fit TRBD1. The CDR3 covers 15 residues. Germline V lookup: CDR1 SEHNR, CDR2 FQNEAQ (reference sequence). J lost 0 bases, V lost 2 bases, and 3 bases had no gene match. The CDR3 loop is CASSLRGQLNTEAFF. CDR3 nucleotide sequence: TGTGCCAGCAGCTTAAGGGGACAGCTGAACACTGAAGCTTTCTTT.

The chain is built from TRBV7-3 and TRBJ2-2; 8 nucleotides line up with TRBD1. V dropped 5 bases and J dropped 4; count of bases not matched to a gene: 12. Germline assignment: CDR1 SGHTA and CDR2 FQGTGA. This CDR3 comprises 17 residues. CDR3 sequence reads: CASSPTPDRAATGELFF. Here the CDR3 DNA reads TGTGCCAGCAGCCCAACCCCGGACAGGGCGGCCACCGGGGAGCTGTTTTTT.

The V and J genes are TRBV5-1 and TRBJ2-2, with 8 bases aligning to TRBD1. Germline V gives CDR1 SGHRS, CDR2 YFSETQ. V lost 4 bases, J lost 1 base, and 6 bases stayed unmatched. This CDR3 comprises 16 residues. In DNA form, the CDR3 reads TGCGCCAGCAGCACCACCGGGACAGGGAACACCGGGGAGCTGTTTTTT. It is translated as CASSTTGTGNTGELFF.

This chain uses TRBV19 with TRBJ1-1; 10 nucleotides line up with TRBD1. The CDR3 has 14 amino acids. J gave up 4 bases and V 3 bases, and 2 bases lay outside the gene matches. Germline V CDR1 and CDR2: LNHDA, SQIVND (reference sequence). In nucleotides, the CDR3 is TGTGCCAGTAGTATCGGACAGGGGGTCACTGAAGCTTTCTTT. Its protein product is CASSIGQGVTEAFF.

The V and J genes are TRBV18 and TRBJ2-3; a weak D match, TRBD2 (6 bases). The CDR3 covers 16 residues. Germline-derived CDR1 and CDR2 are KGHSH and LQKENI. Trimming left V 1 base short and J 0 bases short, with 11 bases between. This chain's CDR3 is CASSPQTSASTDTQYF. The CDR3 region has the DNA TGTGCCAGCTCACCACAGACTAGTGCTAGCACAGATACGCAGTATTTT.

The rearrangement links TRBV6-5 to TRBJ2-5; the match to TRBD2 covers 13 bases. The V and J ends lost 4 bases and 5 bases, in that order; junction bases with no gene match: 7. The CDR3 is made up of 16 amino acids. Germline values: CDR1 MNHEY, CDR2 SVGAGI. As DNA, the CDR3 is TGTGCCAGCAGTTCCTTCGGACTAGCGGGGGCGGAGACCCAGTACTTC. As protein: CASSSFGLAGAETQYF.